This TCR beta chain was sequenced during a study of T cell changes during pregnancy in multiple sclerosis. CDR3 length equals 13 residues. Germline V gene sequence: CDR1 SGHDT, CDR2 YYEEEE. V was shortened by 4 bases and J by 6 bases, with 11 bases between the two germline ends. The table came from immunoSEQ multiplex PCR; TCRdb's copy has only in-frame clones and leaves some out. The top ten hold just over 8% of the sample, which has some 48,000 clones, 80% to 90% seen once. The chain recombines TRBV5-6 with TRBJ2-1; tentative D call: TRBD1 (5 bases). This clonotype was sampled from a female donor with multiple sclerosis, enrolled in a pregnancy study. The material was CD8+ T cells from peripheral blood mononuclear cells, obtained in the second trimester of pregnancy. CDR3 DNA: TGTGCCAGCAGCGTGGACATGATCAATGAGCAGTTCTTC. Its protein product is CASSVDMINEQFF.